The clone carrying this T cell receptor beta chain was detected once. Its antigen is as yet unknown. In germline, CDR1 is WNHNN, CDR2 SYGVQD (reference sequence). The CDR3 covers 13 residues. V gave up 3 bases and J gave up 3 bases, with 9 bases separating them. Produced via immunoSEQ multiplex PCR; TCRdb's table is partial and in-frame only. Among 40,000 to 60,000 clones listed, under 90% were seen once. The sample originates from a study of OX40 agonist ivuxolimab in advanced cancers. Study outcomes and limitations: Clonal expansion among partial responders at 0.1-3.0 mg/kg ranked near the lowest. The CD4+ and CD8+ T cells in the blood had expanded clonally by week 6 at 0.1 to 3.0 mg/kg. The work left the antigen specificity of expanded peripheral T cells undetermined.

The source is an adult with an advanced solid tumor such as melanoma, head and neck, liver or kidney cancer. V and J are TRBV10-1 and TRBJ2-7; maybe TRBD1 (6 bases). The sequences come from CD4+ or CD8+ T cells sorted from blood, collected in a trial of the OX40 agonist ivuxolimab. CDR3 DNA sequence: TGCGCCAGCAGTGATAGGACAGTCTACGAGCAGTACGTC. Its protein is CASSDRTVYEQYV.